This T cell receptor (beta chain) was profiled in a study of T cells after yellow fever vaccination. Study information: The authors prepared low-cell-number fractions using SMART-Seq v4 Ultra Low Input.

Making TCR cDNA involved 5'RACE template switching, which added UMIs and a universal primer site. TCRdb reanalysed the 5' RACE reads using MiXCR and keeps one entry per CDR3 protein. The sample yields around 350,000 distinct CDR3 sequences, about 6% seen once. This clonotype was seen ten or more times. Its antigen is unknown. General study points: In post-booster samples, most primary-vaccination clones reappeared (approximately 97% CD4, 70% to 90% CD8). A minor fraction of clonotypes spanned both CD4 and CD8 compartments.

Germline V CDR1 and CDR2: KGHDR, SFDVKD. Trimming took off 6 bases at V and 3 bases at J, with 10 bases between the two ends. The CDR3 has 13 residues. This receptor was identified in a man younger than 40 who received the YFV17D yellow fever vaccine. This sequence joins TRBV24-1 and TRBJ2-5, with D tentatively TRBD1 (6 bases). Sequenced here: PBMCs, sampled 5 days after the yellow fever booster vaccination. The CDR3 sequence: CATSNRVEETQYF. The CDR3 DNA reads TGTGCCACCAGTAACAGGGTCGAAGAGACCCAGTACTTC.